This entry lists 27 T cell receptor beta chains sequenced from one sample in a study of cytomegalovirus exposure and HLA in healthy donors (dated by TCRdb to about 2017). The library was produced with the immunoSEQ multiplex PCR assay. TCRdb retrieved this table from immuneACCESS and kept in-frame rearrangements only. Not all clones are present; in checked studies, unresolved V genes account for under half, and no reason is known for the remainder. Present in this sample are 300,000 to 400,000 clones, around 90% of which were seen just once. In total, the top ten clones hold around 1% of the sample. The sample comprised PBMCs. Receptors originate from a man aged 25-45 years in good health and CMV-seronegative.

V and J are TRBV4-3 and TRBJ1-1; 7 nucleotides line up with TRBD1. This CDR3 has 15 residues. J gave up 1 base and V 0 bases, and 2 bases lay outside the gene matches. Per the germline V gene, CDR1 is LGHNA and CDR2 is YSLEER. CDR3 DNA: TGCGCCAGCAGCCAAGATAGGGGGCCGAACACTGAAGCTTTCTTT. Translation: CASSQDRGPNTEAFF.

The rearrangement joins TRBV14 to TRBJ2-7; 8 bases are shared with TRBD1. Germline lookup yields CDR1 SGHDN and CDR2 FVKESK. The CDR3 runs 17 residues. The V and J ends lost 0 bases and 6 bases, in that order; junction bases with no gene match: 13. Here the CDR3 DNA reads TGTGCCAGCAGCCAAGAGTGGCGGCAGGGGGCGGGTACCGAGCAGTACTTC. Its protein is CASSQEWRQGAGTEQYF.

The chain couples TRBV30 to TRBJ1-3; D not certain. The CDR3 extends over 12 amino acids. V lost 4 bases, J lost 6 bases, and 10 bases lay in between. CDR1 and CDR2 from the germline V gene are GTSNPN and SVGIG (reference sequence). The CDR3 DNA sequence: TGTGCCTGGACAGAACCCCTAAACACCATATATTTT. Translating gives CAWTEPLNTIYF.

This chain joins TRBV19 and TRBJ2-5; D is possibly TRBD1 (6 bases). Per the germline V gene, CDR1 is LNHDA and CDR2 is SQIVND (reference sequence). The CDR3 consists of 14 residues. Trimming shortened V by 4 bases and J by 2 bases, and 11 bases separated the two germline ends. As DNA, the CDR3 is TGTGCCAGTAGTAGCCGGGACAAACAAGAGACCCAGTACTTC. It codes for CASSSRDKQETQYF. The variable domain in full, with the rest retrieved from reference TRBV19 and TRBJ2-5, is DGGITQSPKYLFRKEGQNVTLSCEQNLNHDAMYWYRQDPGQGLRLIYYSQIVNDFQKGDIAEGYSVSREKKESFPLTVTSAQKNPTAFYLCASSSRDKQETQYFGPGTRLLVL.

The chain recombines TRBV6-5 with TRBJ1-1; possibly TRBD1 for D (6 bases). Germline CDR1 MNHEY, CDR2 SVGAGI. The CDR3 extends over 11 amino acids. V was shortened by 2 bases and J by 9 bases, with 7 bases between the two germline ends. Here the CDR3 DNA reads TGTGCCAGCAGTTACGGGGACAAAGCTTTCTTT. Residues: CASSYGDKAFF.

The DNA for the CDR3 is TGTGCCAGCAGTGAAGTTTCCAAAACCTACGAGCAGTACTTC. It yields the protein CASSEVSKTYEQYF. This chain links TRBV6-1 with TRBJ2-7; no firm D call. V was clipped by 1 base and J by 2 bases, with 9 bases between them. CDR3 length: 14 residues. Germline V CDR1 and CDR2: MNHNS, SASEGT.

V is TRBV7-2 and J is TRBJ2-5; 8 bases match TRBD1. This CDR3 comprises 15 residues. The V and J ends lost 7 bases and 6 bases, in that order; junction bases with no gene match: 13. In germline, CDR1 is SGHTA, CDR2 FQGNSA. The CDR3: CASNPTGDIKKTQYF. The CDR3 region has the DNA TGTGCCAGCAACCCGACAGGGGATATTAAGAAGACCCAGTACTTC.

V is TRBV7-2 and J is TRBJ2-5; TRBD1 might be the D (5 bases). The CDR3 has 15 amino acids. CDR1 is SGHTA, CDR2 FQGNSA, per germline. The V and J ends lost 4 bases and 5 bases respectively, with 17 bases between them. The CDR3 DNA reads as TGTGCCAGCAGCTCCAGGGCCCTCAGGGCCGAGACCCAGTACTTC. Amino acid sequence: CASSSRALRAETQYF.

This clone was found once. In nucleotides, the CDR3 is TGCAGTGCGCGGGCGAGAGATACGCAGTATTTT. Protein product: CSARARDTQYF. V usage is TRBV20-1 and J usage is TRBJ2-3; perhaps TRBD2 as D (5 bases). V lost 6 bases, J lost 5 bases, and 9 bases lay in between. There are 11 residues in the CDR3. Per the germline V gene, CDR1 is DFQATT and CDR2 is SNEGSKA (reference sequence).

The chain couples TRBV27 to TRBJ1-1, with no clear D. The CDR3 runs 13 residues. Germline CDR1 is MNHEY and CDR2 is SMNVEV (reference sequence). V shed 3 bases and J shed 11 bases, with 16 bases lying between them. Here the CDR3 reads CASSLEKLNWAFF. As DNA, the CDR3 is TGTGCCAGCAGTTTGGAGAAATTGAATTGGGCTTTCTTT.

This clone was detected once. The V and J genes are TRBV19 and TRBJ1-1; D ambiguous. V lost 7 bases and J lost 3, with 12 bases in between. This CDR3 region has 13 residues. Germline values: CDR1 LNHDA, CDR2 SQIVND (reference sequence). The CDR3 loop reads CASNPRWDTEAFF. Here the CDR3 DNA reads TGTGCCAGTAACCCCAGGTGGGACACTGAAGCTTTCTTT.

The chain carries TRBV5-1 and TRBJ2-5; 9 bases line up with TRBD2. CDR1 is SGHRS, CDR2 YFSETQ, per germline. V shed 3 bases, J shed 5 bases, and the junction held 8 bases outside the gene matches. The CDR3 has 15 amino acids. CDR3 region: CASSSQRGEWETQYF. As DNA, the CDR3 is TGCGCCAGCAGCTCTCAGCGGGGGGAATGGGAGACCCAGTACTTC.

The rearrangement links TRBV9 to TRBJ2-5; TRBD1 aligns across 7 bases. CDR3 length equals 17 residues. The trim removed 1 base at V and 1 base at J, leaving 10 bases unmatched. The germline CDR1 and CDR2 sequences are SGDLS and YYNGEE. The chain's CDR3 is CASSVSAGTVAQETQYF. Here the CDR3 DNA reads TGTGCCAGCAGCGTATCTGCCGGGACAGTGGCCCAAGAGACCCAGTACTTC.

This chain links TRBV10-2 with TRBJ2-2, with 9 bases that match TRBD1. CDR3 length: 15 amino acids. Germline lookup yields CDR1 WSHSY and CDR2 SAAADI. V was clipped by 6 bases and J by 6 bases; unmatched bases: 8. The CDR3 region is CASREDRGGAGELFF. As DNA, the CDR3 is TGCGCCAGCAGGGAGGACAGGGGTGGGGCCGGGGAGCTGTTTTTT.

This clone was detected once. V usage is TRBV2 and J usage is TRBJ1-5; D might be TRBD1 (6 bases). V gave up 4 bases and J gave up 1 base, with 11 bases separating them. Germline assignment: CDR1 SNHLY and CDR2 FYNNEI. The length of the CDR3 is 15 residues. CDR3: CASSANRVSNQPQHF. CDR3 nucleotides: TGTGCCAGCAGTGCAAACAGGGTCAGCAATCAGCCCCAGCATTTT.

The chain recombines TRBV7-9 with TRBJ2-6; D remains unclear. The CDR3 has 16 residues. CDR1 and CDR2 (germline): SEHNR, FQNEAQ (reference sequence). V was clipped by 7 bases and J by 2 bases, with 15 bases between them. The CDR3, as DNA: TGTGCCAGCAAAGGAGCAACACTGGCTGGGGCCAACGTCCTGACTTTC. Amino acids: CASKGATLAGANVLTF.

A word on this clone: The sample carries other DNA sequences with the same CDR3. The chain links TRBV18 to TRBJ2-3; 12 bases line up with TRBD2. The V gene's germline CDR1 is KGHSH and CDR2 LQKENI. The CDR3 runs to 17 residues. After removal of 0 bases from V and 0 bases from J, the junction contained 1 base not matched to a gene. CDR3 coding DNA: TGTGCCAGCTCACCACCCGGACTAGCGGGGAGCACAGATACGCAGTATTTT. Translated: CASSPPGLAGSTDTQYF.

The chain's CDR3 is CASSSGDGGSGNTIYF. The CDR3 bases are TGTGCCAGCAGTTCGGGGGATGGGGGCTCTGGAAACACCATATATTTT. V usage is TRBV6-5 and J usage is TRBJ1-3, with a weak D call TRBD1 (5 bases). Germline CDR1 is MNHEY and CDR2 is SVGAGI. V lost 4 bases, J lost 0 bases, and 13 bases lay in between. CDR3 size: 16 residues.

The chain uses TRBV4-2 and TRBJ1-1; D is possibly TRBD1 (5 bases). Per the germline V gene, CDR1 is LGHNA and CDR2 is YNFKEQ. The CDR3 covers 15 residues. V was clipped by 0 bases and J by 5 bases, with 13 bases between them. As DNA, the CDR3 is TGTGCCAGCAGCCAAGATCAGTCAGGGCGGACTGAAGCTTTCTTT. Protein: CASSQDQSGRTEAFF.

DNA for the CDR3: TGTGCCAGCAGGGGAACTAGCAGTAGCACAGATACGCAGTATTTT. Amino acids: CASRGTSSSTDTQYF. V usage is TRBV2 and J usage is TRBJ2-3; TRBD2 might be the D (6 bases). Germline V gives CDR1 SNHLY, CDR2 FYNNEI. CDR3 length: 15 residues. V was cut by 6 bases and J by 0 bases, with 13 bases left in between.

The chain recombines TRBV27 with TRBJ2-1; TRBD1 is a possible D gene (6 bases). V lost 5 bases, J lost 5 bases, and 16 bases lay in between. The CDR3 sequence is 15 residues long. In germline, CDR1 is MNHEY, CDR2 SMNVEV (reference sequence). This CDR3 is CASSQGAGVHNEQFF. Here the CDR3 DNA reads TGTGCCAGCAGTCAGGGAGCAGGGGTCCACAATGAGCAGTTCTTC.

The V call is TRBV6-5, the J call TRBJ2-3, with TRBD1 identical over 9 bases. CDR1 MNHEY and CDR2 SVGAGI come from the germline V gene. V dropped 3 bases and J dropped 2; count of bases not matched to a gene: 6. The CDR3 runs 16 residues. The CDR3 loop is CASSYSRDRVTDTQYF. The DNA of the CDR3 is TGTGCCAGCAGTTATTCTCGGGACAGGGTCACAGATACGCAGTATTTT.

This chain uses TRBV7-2 with TRBJ1-2, with 7 bases lining up with TRBD1. The CDR3 runs to 14 residues. Per the germline V gene, CDR1 is SGHTA and CDR2 is FQGNSA. The J segment lost 2 bases and the V segment lost 5 bases, leaving 5 bases of the junction unmatched. CDR3 loop: CASSPDRVNYGYTF. The CDR3 DNA reads as TGTGCCAGCAGCCCCGACAGGGTCAACTATGGCTACACCTTC. Looking up the rest from reference TRBV7-2 and TRBJ1-2 gives the full variable domain: GAGVSQSPSNKVTEKGKDVELRCDPISGHTALYWYRQSLGQGLEFLIYFQGNSAPDKSGLPSDRFSAERTGGSVSTLTIQRTQQEDSAVYLCASSPDRVNYGYTFGSGTRLTVV.

The V gene is TRBV6-5, the J gene TRBJ2-7; TRBD1 agrees at 8 bases. V shed 2 bases, J shed 2 bases, and the junction held 2 bases outside the gene matches. Germline assignment: CDR1 MNHEY and CDR2 SVGAGI. The CDR3 totals 14 residues. The CDR3 is CASSYTGGPYEQYF. The DNA of the CDR3 is TGTGCCAGCAGTTACACAGGGGGTCCCTACGAGCAGTACTTC.

V usage is TRBV28 and J usage is TRBJ1-5; D is unresolved. The CDR3 is 14 residues long. The ends were cut back, 10 bases at V and 7 bases at J, with 20 bases in the middle. Per the germline V gene, CDR1 is MDHEN and CDR2 is SYDVKM. The CDR3 reads CATLNGGPGQPQHF. The DNA for the CDR3 is TGTGCCACCCTTAATGGAGGACCTGGCCAGCCCCAGCATTTT.

The CDR3 region is CASSVGGWETQYF. For the CDR3, the DNA is TGTGCCAGCAGTGTCGGGGGATGGGAGACCCAGTACTTC. J is TRBJ2-5 and V is TRBV2, with D perhaps TRBD2 (6 bases). The germline gives CDR1 SNHLY, CDR2 FYNNEI. The ends were cut back, 4 bases at V and 5 bases at J, with 11 bases in the middle. The CDR3 contains 13 residues.

This clone was counted a single time. This chain connects TRBV11-2 to TRBJ2-7; 9 bases map to TRBD1. This CDR3 contains 14 residues. V was clipped by 6 bases and J by 1 base; unmatched bases: 4. The V gene's germline CDR1 is SGHAT and CDR2 FQNNGV. The CDR3: CASSRDRVSYEQYF. The CDR3, as DNA: TGTGCCAGCAGTCGGGACAGGGTTTCCTACGAGCAGTACTTC.